This T cell receptor beta chain was found in a study of T cell responses to AZD1222 COVID-19 vaccine. General study points: There were mostly white British donors and more females than males, and clonal diversity was possibly underestimated.

Sequencing used immunoSEQ multiplex PCR; TCRdb keeps in-frame clones, though not all of them. Here the sample spans about 130,000 clones, around 90% being singletons. On this clone itself: Its antigen is undetermined.

In germline, CDR1 is LGHDT, CDR2 YNNKEL (reference sequence). The CDR3 runs to 14 residues. V dropped 5 bases and J dropped 4; count of bases not matched to a gene: 5. The receptor comes from an adult who received the AZD1222 COVID-19 vaccine. The chain recombines TRBV3-1 (or the pseudogene TRBV3-2) with TRBJ1-1; TRBD1 matches at 9 bases. Source: peripheral blood, taken 28 days after the second AZD1222 dose. The DNA of the CDR3 is TGTGCCAGCAGCGCACAGGGGGCAGTCACTGAAGCTTTCTTT. This sequence encodes CASSAQGAVTEAFF.